The clone carrying this TCR beta chain has just a few counts. Its antigen is currently unknown. This specimen belongs to a study of CD8+ T cells in alopecia areata. Following extraction, RNA underwent reverse transcription to cDNA, which served as the sequencing template. Data came from immunoSEQ multiplex PCR; TCRdb stores just in-frame clones and leaves some out. In the table there are 190,000 or so clones, about three fifths of which are singletons. This CDR3 has 15 amino acids. The V gene lost 4 bases and the J gene lost 7 bases, with 22 bases spanning the gap. Germline assignment: CDR1 GTSNPN and CDR2 SVGIG (reference sequence). Study-level points and caveats: Lesional scalp exceeded normal scalp in clonality, especially in alopecia totalis/universalis. Expanded CD8+ clones among the top 100, and scalp clonality, were significantly decreased by tofacitinib.

The treatment is: oral pan-JAK inhibitor, 5-10 mg twice daily. Obtained from alopecia areata patients were lesional scalp punch biopsies along with peripheral blood. The receptor comes from a human donor with alopecia areata. Specimen: CD4+ T cells sorted from blood, collected at week 4, from a patient treated with tofacitinib. The V gene is TRBV30, the J gene TRBJ2-5, with D maybe TRBD1 (5 bases). The CDR3 DNA reads TGTGCCTGGACGATGGTTTCGGGCAGGGATGGGACCCAGTACTTC. Protein: CAWTMVSGRDGTQYF.